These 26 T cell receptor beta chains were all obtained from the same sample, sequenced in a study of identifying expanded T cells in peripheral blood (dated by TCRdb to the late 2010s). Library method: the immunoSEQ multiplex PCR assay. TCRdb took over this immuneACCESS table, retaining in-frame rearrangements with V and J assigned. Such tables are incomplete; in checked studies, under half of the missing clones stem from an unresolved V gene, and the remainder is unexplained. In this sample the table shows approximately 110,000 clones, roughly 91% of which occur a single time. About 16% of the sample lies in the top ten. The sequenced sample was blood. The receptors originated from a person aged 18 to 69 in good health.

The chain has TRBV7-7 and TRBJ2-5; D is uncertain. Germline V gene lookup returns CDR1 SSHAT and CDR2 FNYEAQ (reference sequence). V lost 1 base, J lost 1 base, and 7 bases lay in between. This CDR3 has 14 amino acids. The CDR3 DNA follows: TGTGCCAGCAGCTTAGGGGCTGCCCAAGAGACCCAGTACTTC. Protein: CASSLGAAQETQYF.

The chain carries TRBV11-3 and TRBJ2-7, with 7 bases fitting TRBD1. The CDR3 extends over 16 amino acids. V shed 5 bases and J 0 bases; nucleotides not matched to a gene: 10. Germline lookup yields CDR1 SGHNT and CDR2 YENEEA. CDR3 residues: CASSPEGAGSSYEQYF. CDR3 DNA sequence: TGTGCCAGCAGCCCCGAGGGGGCAGGGAGCTCCTACGAGCAGTACTTC. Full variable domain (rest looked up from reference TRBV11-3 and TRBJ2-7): EAGVVQSPRYKIIEKKQPVAFWCNPISGHNTLYWYLQNLGQGPELLIRYENEEAVDDSQLPKDRFSAERLKGVDSTLKIQPAELGDSAVYLCASSPEGAGSSYEQYFGPGTRLTVT.

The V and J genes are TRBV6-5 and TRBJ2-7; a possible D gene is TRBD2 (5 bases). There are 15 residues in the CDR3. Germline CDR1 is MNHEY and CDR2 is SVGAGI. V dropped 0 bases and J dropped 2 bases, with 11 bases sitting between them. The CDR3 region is CASSYSVGLTYEQYF. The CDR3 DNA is TGTGCCAGCAGTTACTCTGTAGGACTCACCTACGAGCAGTACTTC.

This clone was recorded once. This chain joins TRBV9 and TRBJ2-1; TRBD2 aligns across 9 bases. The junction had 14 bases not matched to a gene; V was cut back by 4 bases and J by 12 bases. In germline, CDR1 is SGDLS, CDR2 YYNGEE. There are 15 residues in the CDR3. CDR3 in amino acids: CASSRGGATRGGQFF. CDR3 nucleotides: TGTGCCAGCAGCCGCGGGGGGGCCACTCGGGGCGGGCAGTTCTTC. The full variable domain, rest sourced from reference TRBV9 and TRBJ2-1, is DSGVTQTPKHLITATGQRVTLRCSPRSGDLSVYWYQQSLDQGLQFLIQYYNGEERAKGNILERFSAQQFPDLHSELNLSSLELGDSALYFCASSRGGATRGGQFFGPGTRLTVL.

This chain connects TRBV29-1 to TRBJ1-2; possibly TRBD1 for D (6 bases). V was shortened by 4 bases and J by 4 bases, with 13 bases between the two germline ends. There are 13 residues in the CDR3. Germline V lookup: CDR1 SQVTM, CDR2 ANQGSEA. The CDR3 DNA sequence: TGCAGCGTTGTTTTCCCGGACAGCTATGGCTACACCTTC. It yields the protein CSVVFPDSYGYTF.

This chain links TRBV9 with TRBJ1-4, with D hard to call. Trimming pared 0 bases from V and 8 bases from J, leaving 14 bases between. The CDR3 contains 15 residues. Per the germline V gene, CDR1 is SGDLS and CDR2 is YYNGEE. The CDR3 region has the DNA TGTGCCAGCAGCGTAGGAACAGATTTCCGCGAAAAACTGTTTTTT. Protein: CASSVGTDFREKLFF.

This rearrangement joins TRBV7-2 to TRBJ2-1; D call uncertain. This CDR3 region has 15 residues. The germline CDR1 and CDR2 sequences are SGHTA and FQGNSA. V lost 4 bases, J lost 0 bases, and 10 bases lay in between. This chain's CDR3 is CASSSTASSYNEQFF. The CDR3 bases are TGTGCCAGCAGCTCCACTGCTAGCTCCTACAATGAGCAGTTCTTC. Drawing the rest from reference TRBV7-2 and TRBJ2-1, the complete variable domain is GAGVSQSPSNKVTEKGKDVELRCDPISGHTALYWYRQSLGQGLEFLIYFQGNSAPDKSGLPSDRFSAERTGGSVSTLTIQRTQQEDSAVYLCASSSTASSYNEQFFGPGTRLTVL.

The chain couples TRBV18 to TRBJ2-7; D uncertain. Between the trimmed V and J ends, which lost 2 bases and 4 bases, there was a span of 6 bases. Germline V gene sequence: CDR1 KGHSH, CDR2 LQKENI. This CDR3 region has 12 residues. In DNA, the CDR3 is TGTGCCAGCTCACCATGGGGTTACGAGCAGTACTTC. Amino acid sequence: CASSPWGYEQYF.

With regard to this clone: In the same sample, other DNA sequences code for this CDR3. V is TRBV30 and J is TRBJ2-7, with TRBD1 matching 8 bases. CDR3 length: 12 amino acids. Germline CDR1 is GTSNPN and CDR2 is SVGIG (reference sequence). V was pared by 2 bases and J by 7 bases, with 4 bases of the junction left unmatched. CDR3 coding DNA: TGTGCCTGGAGTCAGGGGGCATATGAGCAGTACTTC. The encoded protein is CAWSQGAYEQYF.

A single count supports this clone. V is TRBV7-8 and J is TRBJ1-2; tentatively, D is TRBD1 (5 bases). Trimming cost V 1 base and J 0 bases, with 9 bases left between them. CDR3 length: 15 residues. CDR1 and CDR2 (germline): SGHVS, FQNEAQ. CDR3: CASSLGAGTNYGYTF. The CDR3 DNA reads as TGTGCCAGCAGCTTAGGGGCAGGGACTAACTATGGCTACACCTTC.

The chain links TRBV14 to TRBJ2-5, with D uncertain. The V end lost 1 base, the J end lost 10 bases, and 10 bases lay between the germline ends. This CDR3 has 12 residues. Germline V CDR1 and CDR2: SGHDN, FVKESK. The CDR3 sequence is CASSQGSTRQYF. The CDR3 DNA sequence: TGTGCCAGCAGCCAAGGGTCCACCCGCCAGTACTTC.

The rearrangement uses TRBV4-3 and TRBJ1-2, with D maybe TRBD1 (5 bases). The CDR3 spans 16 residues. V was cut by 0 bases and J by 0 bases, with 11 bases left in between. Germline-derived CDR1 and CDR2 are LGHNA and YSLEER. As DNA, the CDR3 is TGCGCCAGCAGCCAAGATACACAGGCGGCTAACTATGGCTACACCTTC. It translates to CASSQDTQAANYGYTF.

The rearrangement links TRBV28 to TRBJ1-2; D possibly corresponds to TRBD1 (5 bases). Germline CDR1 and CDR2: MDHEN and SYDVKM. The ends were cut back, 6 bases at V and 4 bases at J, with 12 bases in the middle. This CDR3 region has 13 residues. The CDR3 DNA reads TGTGCCAGCAGACGGGGGTACGGCTATGGCTACACCTTC. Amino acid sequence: CASRRGYGYGYTF.

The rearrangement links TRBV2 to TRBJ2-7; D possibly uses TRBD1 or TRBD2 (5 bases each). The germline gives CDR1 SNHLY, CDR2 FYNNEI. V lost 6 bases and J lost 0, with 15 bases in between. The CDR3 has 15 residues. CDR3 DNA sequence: TGTGCCAGCAGCGAATACACGGGGCGCTCCTACGAGCAGTACTTC. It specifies CASSEYTGRSYEQYF.

CDR3 loop: CASSPATSTADTQYF. As DNA, the CDR3 is TGTGCCAGCAGCCCCGCGACTAGTACAGCAGATACGCAGTATTTT. The chain employs TRBV6-6 and TRBJ2-3; perhaps TRBD2 as D (6 bases). This CDR3 spans 15 amino acids. V dropped 6 bases and J dropped 4 bases, with 17 bases sitting between them. Germline V gene sequence: CDR1 MNHNY, CDR2 SVGAGI (reference sequence).

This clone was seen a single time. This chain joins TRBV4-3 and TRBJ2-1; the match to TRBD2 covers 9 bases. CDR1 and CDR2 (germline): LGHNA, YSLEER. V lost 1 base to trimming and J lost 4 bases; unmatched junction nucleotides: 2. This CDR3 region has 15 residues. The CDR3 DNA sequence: TGCGCCAGCAGCCAAGGGCTAGCGGGGTACAATGAGCAGTTCTTC. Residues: CASSQGLAGYNEQFF.

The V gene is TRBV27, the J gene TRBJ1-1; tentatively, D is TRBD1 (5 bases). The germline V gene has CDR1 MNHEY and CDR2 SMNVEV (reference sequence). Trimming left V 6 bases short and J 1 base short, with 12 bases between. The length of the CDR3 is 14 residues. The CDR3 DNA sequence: TGTGCCAGCAGGCCGGGACGGACGAACACTGAAGCTTTCTTT. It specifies CASRPGRTNTEAFF.

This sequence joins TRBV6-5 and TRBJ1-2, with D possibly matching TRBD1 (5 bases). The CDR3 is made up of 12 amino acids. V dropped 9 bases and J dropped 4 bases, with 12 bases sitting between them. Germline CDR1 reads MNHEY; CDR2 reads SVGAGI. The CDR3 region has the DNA TGTGCCAGTCGTCAGGGAGCCTATGGCTACACCTTC. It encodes CASRQGAYGYTF.

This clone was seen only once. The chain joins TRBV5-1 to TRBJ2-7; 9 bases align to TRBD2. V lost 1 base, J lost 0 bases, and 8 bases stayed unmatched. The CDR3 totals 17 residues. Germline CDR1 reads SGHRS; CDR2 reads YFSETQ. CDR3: CASSLPLGSGGSYEQYF. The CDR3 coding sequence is TGCGCCAGCAGCTTGCCTCTGGGTAGCGGGGGCTCCTACGAGCAGTACTTC. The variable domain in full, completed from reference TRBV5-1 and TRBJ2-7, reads KAGVTQTPRYLIKTRGQQVTLSCSPISGHRSVSWYQQTPGQGLQFLFEYFSETQRNKGNFPGRFSGRQFSNSRSEMNVSTLELGDSALYLCASSLPLGSGGSYEQYFGPGTRLTVT.

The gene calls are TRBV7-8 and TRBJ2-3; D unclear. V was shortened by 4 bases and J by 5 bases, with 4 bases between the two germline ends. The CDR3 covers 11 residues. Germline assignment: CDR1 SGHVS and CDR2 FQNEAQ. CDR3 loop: CASSSEDTQYF. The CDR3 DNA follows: TGTGCCAGCAGCTCCGAAGATACGCAGTATTTT.

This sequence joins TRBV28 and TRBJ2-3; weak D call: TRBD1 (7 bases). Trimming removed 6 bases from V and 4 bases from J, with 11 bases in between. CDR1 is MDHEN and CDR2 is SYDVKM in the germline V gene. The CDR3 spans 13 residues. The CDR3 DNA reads TGTGCCAGCAGGGCAGGGGGGCCAGATACGCAGTATTTT. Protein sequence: CASRAGGPDTQYF. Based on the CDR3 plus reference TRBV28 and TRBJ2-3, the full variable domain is DVKVTQSSRYLVKRTGEKVFLECVQDMDHENMFWYRQDPGLGLRLIYFSYDVKMKEKGDIPEGYSVSREKKERFSLILESASTNQTSMYLCASRAGGPDTQYFGPGTRLTVL.

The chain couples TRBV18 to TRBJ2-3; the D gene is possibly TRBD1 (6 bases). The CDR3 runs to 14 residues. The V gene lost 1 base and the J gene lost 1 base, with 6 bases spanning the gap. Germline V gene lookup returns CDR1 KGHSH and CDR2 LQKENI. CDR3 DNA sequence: TGTGCCAGCTCACCACGGACAGGCACAGATACGCAGTATTTT. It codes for CASSPRTGTDTQYF. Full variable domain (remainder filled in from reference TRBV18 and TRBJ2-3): NAGVMQNPRHLVRRRGQEARLRCSPMKGHSHVYWYRQLPEEGLKFMVYLQKENIIDESGMPKERFSAEFPKEGPSILRIQQVVRGDSAAYFCASSPRTGTDTQYFGPGTRLTVL.

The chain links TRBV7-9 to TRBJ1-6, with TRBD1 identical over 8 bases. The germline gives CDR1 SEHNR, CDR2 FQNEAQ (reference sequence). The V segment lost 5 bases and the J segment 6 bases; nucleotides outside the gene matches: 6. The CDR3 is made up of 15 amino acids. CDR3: CASSPTGGSNSPLHF. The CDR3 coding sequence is TGTGCCAGCAGCCCAACAGGGGGATCTAATTCACCCCTCCACTTT.

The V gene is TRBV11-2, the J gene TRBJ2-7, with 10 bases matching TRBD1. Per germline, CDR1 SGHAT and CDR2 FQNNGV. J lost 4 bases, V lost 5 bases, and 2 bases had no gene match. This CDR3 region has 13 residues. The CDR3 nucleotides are TGTGCCAGCAGCCGGGACAGGGGATACGAGCAGTACTTC. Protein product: CASSRDRGYEQYF.

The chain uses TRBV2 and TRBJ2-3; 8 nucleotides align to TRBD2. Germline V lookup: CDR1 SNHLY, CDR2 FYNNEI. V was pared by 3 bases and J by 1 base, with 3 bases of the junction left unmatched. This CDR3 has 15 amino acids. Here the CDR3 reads CASSDPAGGTDTQYF. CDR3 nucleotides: TGTGCCAGCAGTGATCCAGCGGGGGGCACAGATACGCAGTATTTT. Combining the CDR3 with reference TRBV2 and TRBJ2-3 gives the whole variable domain EPEVTQTPSHQVTQMGQEVILRCVPISNHLYFYWYRQILGQKVEFLVSFYNNEISEKSEIFDDQFSVERPDGSNFTLKIRSTKLEDSAMYFCASSDPAGGTDTQYFGPGTRLTVL.

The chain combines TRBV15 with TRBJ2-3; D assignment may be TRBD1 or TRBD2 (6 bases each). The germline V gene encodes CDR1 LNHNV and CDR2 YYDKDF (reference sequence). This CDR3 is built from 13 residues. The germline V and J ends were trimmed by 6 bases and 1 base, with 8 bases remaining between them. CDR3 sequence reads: CATSGGRTDTQYF. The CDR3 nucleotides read TGTGCCACCAGTGGGGGGCGCACAGATACGCAGTATTTT.